This TCR beta chain was captured by sequencing in a study of blood T cell repertoires in COVID-19. At the level of the study: PBMCs, B-cell-depleted T cells, or T cells were the source of the cDNA or gDNA that made up the material.

Original data processing: Amplification of reference gene primers provided the estimated nucleated cell counts. Measured with immunoSEQ multiplex PCR; TCRdb has only the in-frame clones, and not every one. V, J and clone size derive from that table, while D and trimming were established from the DNA sequence. This sample has fewer than 500,000 clones, with 86% found just once. The length of the CDR3 is 17 residues. The V and J genes are TRBV21-1 and TRBJ2-5; the D segment call TRBD2 is taken from the table without a DNA check. TRBV21-1 is marked as a pseudogene. The origin of this receptor is a woman under 40 with active or convalescent COVID-19. Material for sequencing was peripheral blood. The CDR3 loop is CASSQRLAGGSQETQYF. The CDR3 bases are TGTGCCAGCAGCCAACGACTAGCGGGAGGGTCCCAAGAGACCCAGTACTTC.